Presented here are 17 T cell receptor beta chains from one specimen sequenced in a study of blood T cell repertoires in COVID-19. The repertoire was sequenced with immunoSEQ multiplex PCR; TCRdb's copy has only in-frame clones and lacks some. The sample holds approximately 120,000 clones, around 86% seen once. Sequencing used peripheral blood. Receptors were obtained from a human donor in a cohort sampled during active COVID-19.

The rearrangement links TRBV12-3 or TRBV12-4 to TRBJ2-7; possibly TRBD1 for D (6 bases). The CDR3 is made up of 12 amino acids. Trimming pared 6 bases from V and 3 bases from J, leaving 9 bases between. CDR3 DNA sequence: TGTGCCAGCAGCCGGACAGTCTACGAGCAGTACTTC. As protein: CASSRTVYEQYF.

The chain couples TRBV30 to TRBJ2-7, with a tentative D call TRBD2 (5 bases). Germline assignment: CDR1 GTSNPN and CDR2 SVGIG (reference sequence). The CDR3 runs to 13 residues. V lost 5 bases to trimming and J lost 2 bases, with 13 bases between them. The CDR3 DNA follows: TGTGCCTGGTCTGGAGGTGGGGCCTACGAGCAGTACTTC. Residues: CAWSGGGAYEQYF.

This chain links TRBV10-1 with TRBJ2-7, with D possibly being TRBD1 (6 bases). The CDR3 covers 13 residues. The germline V gene has CDR1 WNHNN and CDR2 SYGVQD (reference sequence). V was trimmed by 4 bases and J by 3 bases, leaving 10 bases between them. CDR3 nucleotide sequence: TGCGCCAGCAGTGGGGGGCCTAACTACGAGCAGTACTTC. Protein: CASSGGPNYEQYF.

CDR3 sequence (DNA): TGTGCCAGCAGCGGGAACAGCGGGAGGGCCCTTGAGCAGTTCTTC. Amino acids: CASSGNSGRALEQFF. V usage is TRBV7-6 and J usage is TRBJ2-1; 10 bases align to TRBD2. The V gene end was trimmed by 5 bases and the J gene end by 9 bases; junction bases not matched to a gene: 10. The CDR3 totals 15 residues. Germline loops: CDR1 SGHVS, CDR2 FNYEAQ. Together with reference TRBV7-6 and TRBJ2-1, the CDR3 gives the full variable domain: GAGVSQSPRYKVTKRGQDVALRCDPISGHVSLYWYRQALGQGPEFLTYFNYEAQQDKSGLPNDRFSAERPEGSISTLTIQRTEQRDSAMYRCASSGNSGRALEQFFGPGTRLTVL.

V is TRBV6-5 and J is TRBJ2-3, with 9 bases lining up with TRBD1. The junction had 2 bases not matched to a gene; V was cut back by 6 bases and J by 4 bases. The CDR3 is made up of 13 amino acids. Germline loops: CDR1 MNHEY, CDR2 SVGAGI. This chain's CDR3 is CASRWDRADTQYF. In DNA form, the CDR3 reads TGTGCCAGCAGATGGGACAGGGCAGATACGCAGTATTTT.

The chain uses TRBV28 and TRBJ1-1, with D possibly TRBD1 on 6 matching bases. Looked up from germline, CDR1 is MDHEN and CDR2 is SYDVKM. Trimming cost V 3 bases and J 0 bases, with 8 bases left between them. The CDR3 length is 14 residues. The DNA for the CDR3 is TGTGCCAGCAGTTTGACAGGAGTGAACACTGAAGCTTTCTTT. It encodes CASSLTGVNTEAFF.

The chain uses TRBV2 and TRBJ2-7; 8 positions match TRBD1. V shed 6 bases and J 0 bases; nucleotides not matched to a gene: 4. The CDR3 has 14 residues. Germline CDR1 is SNHLY and CDR2 is FYNNEI. The CDR3 reads CASRSTGASYEQYF. CDR3 sequence (DNA): TGTGCCAGCAGGTCGACAGGGGCCTCCTACGAGCAGTACTTC. Together with reference TRBV2 and TRBJ2-7, the CDR3 gives the full variable domain: EPEVTQTPSHQVTQMGQEVILRCVPISNHLYFYWYRQILGQKVEFLVSFYNNEISEKSEIFDDQFSVERPDGSNFTLKIRSTKLEDSAMYFCASRSTGASYEQYFGPGTRLTVT.

The V and J genes are TRBV5-1 and TRBJ2-2, with D perhaps matching TRBD1 (6 bases). Trimming took off 0 bases at V and 0 bases at J, with 9 bases between the two ends. CDR3 length equals 16 residues. The germline gives CDR1 SGHRS, CDR2 YFSETQ. CDR3 residues: CASSLGGHTNTGELFF. CDR3 nucleotide sequence: TGCGCCAGCAGCTTGGGGGGACATACGAACACCGGGGAGCTGTTTTTT.

This chain links TRBV29-1 with TRBJ1-3; D not certain. Trimming pared 8 bases from V and 0 bases from J, leaving 11 bases between. The CDR3 extends over 13 amino acids. The germline V gene encodes CDR1 SQVTM and CDR2 ANQGSEA. The CDR3 loop reads CSLYYPSGNTIYF. Here the CDR3 DNA reads TGCAGCCTTTATTATCCCTCTGGAAACACCATATATTTT.

The chain is built from TRBV28 and TRBJ1-6; 7 positions match TRBD1. This CDR3 has 15 residues. Per the germline V gene, CDR1 is MDHEN and CDR2 is SYDVKM. The V gene end was trimmed by 7 bases and the J gene end by 9 bases; junction bases not matched to a gene: 12. CDR3 sequence reads: CASTTGEPVGSPLHF. DNA of the CDR3: TGTGCCAGCACCACAGGGGAGCCCGTAGGTTCACCCCTCCACTTT.

The chain employs TRBV7-8 and TRBJ1-5, with TRBD1 identical over 7 bases. The CDR3 contains 15 residues. Germline V gene lookup returns CDR1 SGHVS and CDR2 FQNEAQ. V lost 1 base and J lost 1; bases outside the gene matches: 1. The chain's CDR3 is CASSLVGQSNQPQHF. CDR3 DNA sequence: TGTGCCAGCAGCTTAGTGGGACAGAGCAATCAGCCCCAGCATTTT.

The J gene is TRBJ1-1, the V gene TRBV23-1; the D is unclear. TRBV23-1 is placed among ORFs of uncertain function. Trimming took 5 bases from V and 7 from J, leaving 20 bases between them. CDR3 length: 15 residues. CDR3 nucleotides: TGCGCCAGCAGTTCAGAAACCGTCCGATGTCTTGAAGCTTTCTTT. Translating gives CASSSETVRCLEAFF.

This chain connects TRBV5-4 to TRBJ2-5; 10 bases match TRBD2. V dropped 2 bases and J dropped 4; count of bases not matched to a gene: 5. CDR1 SGHNT and CDR2 YYREEE come from the germline V gene (reference sequence). The CDR3 loop spans 15 amino acids. CDR3 in DNA: TGTGCCAGCAGCTTCCGAGCGGGAGGGGGAGAGACCCAGTACTTC. Its protein product is CASSFRAGGGETQYF.

The genes are TRBV7-9 and TRBJ1-1; D is undetermined. Germline loops: CDR1 SEHNR, CDR2 FQNEAQ (reference sequence). V lost 1 base and J 5 bases, leaving 5 bases between the germline ends. The CDR3 length is 12 residues. Written as DNA, the CDR3 is TGTGCCAGCAGCTTAGGTCTTACTGAAGCTTTCTTT. Encoded protein: CASSLGLTEAFF.

The chain uses TRBV6-2 or TRBV6-3 and TRBJ1-1; 10 positions agree with TRBD1. The germline CDR1 and CDR2 sequences are MNHEY and SVGEGT. The CDR3 consists of 15 residues. J gave up 3 bases and V 4 bases, and 5 bases lay outside the gene matches. In nucleotides, the CDR3 is TGTGCCAGCAGTTTTCAGGACAGGGGGGACACTGAAGCTTTCTTT. It specifies CASSFQDRGDTEAFF.

This sequence joins TRBV9 and TRBJ1-5; D gene ambiguous. The CDR3 has 15 amino acids. Germline V gene sequence: CDR1 SGDLS, CDR2 YYNGEE. The germline V and J ends were trimmed by 0 bases and 5 bases, with 12 bases remaining between them. CDR3 sequence (DNA): TGTGCCAGCAGCGTAGATGGGGAGGCAGATCAGCCCCAGCATTTT. Translated: CASSVDGEADQPQHF.

V usage is TRBV24-1 and J usage is TRBJ2-7, with D perhaps TRBD1 (6 bases). Germline CDR1 and CDR2: KGHDR and SFDVKD. The CDR3 covers 11 residues. Trimming removed 9 bases from V and 1 base from J, with 6 bases in between. The CDR3 reads CATGQSYEQYF. The CDR3 region has the DNA TGTGCCACCGGACAGTCCTACGAGCAGTACTTC.